The entry that follows covers one TCR beta chain sequence. TCRdb reprocessed the 5' RACE reads via MiXCR and lists one record per CDR3 protein. The data contain 250,000 or so distinct CDR3 sequences, 24% of them singletons. This record comes from a study of CD8 T cells in ankylosing spondylitis. The CDR3 length is 15 residues. CDR1 is SGHVS and CDR2 is FNYEAQ in the germline V gene. Trimming pared 5 bases from V and 2 bases from J, leaving 16 bases between. The sample taken for sequencing was blood, either unsorted or a sorted T cell fraction (not recorded which). The chain joins TRBV7-6 to TRBJ2-7, with D tentatively TRBD1 (5 bases). This clonotype was sampled from a male donor with ankylosing spondylitis or in good health (not recorded which). The CDR3 bases are TGTGCCAGCAGCCCCACAGGCGGAGCACCCTACGAGCAGTACTTC. This codes for CASSPTGGAPYEQYF.